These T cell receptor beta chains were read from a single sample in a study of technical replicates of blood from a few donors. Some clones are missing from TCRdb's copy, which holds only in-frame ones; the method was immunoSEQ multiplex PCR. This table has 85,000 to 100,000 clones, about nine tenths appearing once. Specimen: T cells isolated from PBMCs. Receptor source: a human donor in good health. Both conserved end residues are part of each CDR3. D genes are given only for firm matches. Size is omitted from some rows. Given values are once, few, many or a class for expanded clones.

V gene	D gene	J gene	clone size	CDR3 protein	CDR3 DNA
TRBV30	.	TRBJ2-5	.	CAWSTLNAVQTQYF	TGTGCCTGGAGTACCCTGAACGCGGTTCAGACCCAGTACTTC
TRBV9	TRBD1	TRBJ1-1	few	CASSAGTGGTEAFF	TGTGCCAGCAGCGCCGGGACAGGGGGCACTGAAGCTTTCTTT
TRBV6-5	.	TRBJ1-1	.	CASRRVTTEAFF	TGTGCCAGCAGACGTGTAACAACTGAAGCTTTCTTT
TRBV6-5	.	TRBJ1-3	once	CASSYEGGTGNTIYF	TGTGCCAGCAGTTACGAGGGAGGAACTGGAAACACCATATATTTT
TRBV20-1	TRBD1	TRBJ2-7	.	CSARVSGGQYF	TGCAGTGCCAGAGTCTCAGGGGGCCAGTACTTC
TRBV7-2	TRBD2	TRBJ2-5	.	CASSPNPWGLAFQETQYF	TGTGCCAGCAGCCCAAATCCTTGGGGACTAGCGTTCCAAGAGACCCAGTACTTC
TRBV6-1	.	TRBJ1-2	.	CASSEGPSHYGYTF	TGTGCCAGCAGTGAAGGGCCGTCACATTATGGCTACACCTTC
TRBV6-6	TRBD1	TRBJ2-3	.	CASRHVQGADTQYF	TGTGCCAGCAGACACGTACAGGGGGCAGATACGCAGTATTTT
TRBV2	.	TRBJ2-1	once	CASRSRLAHNEQFF	TGTGCCAGCAGGTCGCGGCTAGCGCACAATGAGCAGTTCTTC
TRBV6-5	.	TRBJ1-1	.	CASSYSLQRANTEAFF	TGTGCCAGCAGTTACTCCCTACAGAGAGCGAACACTGAAGCTTTCTTT
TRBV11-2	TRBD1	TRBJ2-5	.	CASSSSWTGLDETQYF	TGTGCCAGCAGCTCCTCCTGGACAGGCCTAGACGAGACCCAGTACTTC
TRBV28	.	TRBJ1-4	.	CASSLFFGWGSGGSATNEKLFF	TGTGCCAGCAGTTTATTTTTCGGGTGGGGGTCGGGCGGGAGTGCAACTAATGAAAAACTGTTTTTT
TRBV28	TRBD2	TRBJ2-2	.	CASSWSQREVTGELFF	TGTGCCAGCAGTTGGTCCCAGCGGGAGGTCACCGGGGAGCTGTTTTTT
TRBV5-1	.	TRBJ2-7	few	CASSPTYGQAYEQYF	TGCGCCAGCAGTCCCACCTACGGACAAGCCTACGAGCAGTACTTC
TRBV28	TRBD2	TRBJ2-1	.	CASSFLSISGAGSYNEQFF	TGTGCCAGCAGTTTCCTCTCCATTAGCGGGGCGGGCTCCTACAATGAGCAGTTCTTC
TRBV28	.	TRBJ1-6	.	CASSFRGGLYSPLHF	TGTGCCAGCAGTTTCCGGGGAGGGTTATACTCACCCCTCCACTTT
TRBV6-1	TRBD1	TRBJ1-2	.	CASTVTGGGDGYTF	TGTGCCAGCACCGTAACAGGGGGCGGGGATGGCTACACCTTC
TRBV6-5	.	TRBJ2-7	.	CASSITGIEQYF	TGTGCCAGCAGTATCACAGGGATCGAGCAGTACTTC
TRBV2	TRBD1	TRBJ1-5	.	CASSPDRGSNQPQHF	TGTGCCAGCAGTCCGGACAGGGGTAGCAATCAGCCCCAGCATTTT
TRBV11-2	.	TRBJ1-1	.	CASSFEAGAFF	TGTGCCAGCAGCTTTGAGGCCGGCGCTTTCTTT
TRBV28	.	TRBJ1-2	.	CASVPYTDRHYGYTF	TGTGCCAGCGTTCCATACACCGACAGACACTATGGCTACACCTTC
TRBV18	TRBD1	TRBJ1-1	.	CASSPPVGQGTNTEAFF	TGTGCCAGCTCACCACCTGTCGGACAGGGAACGAACACTGAAGCTTTCTTT
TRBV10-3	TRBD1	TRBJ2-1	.	CAISESTGAVLNNEQFF	TGTGCCATCAGTGAGTCGACAGGGGCGGTGTTGAACAATGAGCAGTTCTTC
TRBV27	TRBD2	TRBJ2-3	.	CASSLLGTSGGVPDTQYF	TGTGCCAGCAGTTTATTGGGGACTAGCGGGGGGGTTCCAGATACGCAGTATTTT
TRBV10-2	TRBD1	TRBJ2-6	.	CASSEPGTGFPVLTF	TGCGCCAGCAGTGAACCCGGGACAGGGTTTCCCGTCCTGACTTTC
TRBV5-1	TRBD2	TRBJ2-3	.	CASSPGLADFTDTQYF	TGCGCCAGCAGCCCAGGACTAGCGGATTTCACAGATACGCAGTATTTT
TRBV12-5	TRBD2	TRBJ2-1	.	CASGLPGLVRDNEQFF	TGTGCTAGTGGTTTGCCAGGACTAGTTAGAGACAATGAGCAGTTCTTC
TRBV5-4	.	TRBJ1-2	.	CASSLKWGLANYGYTF	TGTGCCAGCAGCTTGAAGTGGGGACTAGCTAACTATGGCTACACCTTC
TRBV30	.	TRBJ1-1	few	CAWSPSVNTEAFF	TGTGCCTGGAGTCCCAGCGTGAACACTGAAGCTTTCTTT
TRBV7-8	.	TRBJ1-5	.	CASSLSRVGQPQHF	TGTGCCAGCAGCTTATCCCGGGTCGGGCAGCCCCAGCATTTT
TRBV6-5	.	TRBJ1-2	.	CASRDILNYGYTF	TGTGCCAGCCGGGACATCCTAAACTATGGCTACACCTTC
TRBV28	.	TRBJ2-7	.	CASSSPPAGDYEQYF	TGTGCCAGCAGTTCACCCCCGGCGGGCGATTACGAGCAGTACTTC
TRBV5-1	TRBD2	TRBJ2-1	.	CASSWAGTSGDNEQFF	TGCGCCAGCAGTTGGGCCGGGACTAGCGGGGACAATGAGCAGTTCTTC
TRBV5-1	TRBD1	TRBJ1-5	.	CASSPGQGSNQPQHF	TGCGCCAGCAGCCCCGGACAGGGGAGCAATCAGCCCCAGCATTTT